The sequence of this T cell receptor beta chain was determined in a study of regulatory dendritic cells for organ transplantation. General observations from the study: Naive T cells showed high diversity, memory cells less, memory CD8+ least. Regulatory dendritic cells appeared to expand memory CD8+ clones less than mature ones.

Sequencing used immunoSEQ multiplex PCR; TCRdb keeps in-frame clones, though not all of them. This table has some 40,000 clones, 90% to 95% appearing once. CD4+ or CD8+ T cells were sorted as naive CD45RA+ or memory CD45RO+. Remarks on this clone: What it recognizes is unknown.

V gave up 9 bases and J gave up 6 bases, with 18 bases separating them. This CDR3 region has 14 residues. Germline loops: CDR1 MNHNY, CDR2 SVGAGI (reference sequence). The rearrangement links TRBV6-6 to TRBJ2-1; tentative D call: TRBD2 (6 bases). The sequence was collected from a human donor in good health. Sequenced sample: naive CD8+ T cells from blood. The sample's subset: CD45RA+ naive T cells. The CDR3 DNA reads as TGTGCCAGTTTCGGGAGCGTGGTTGGCAATGAGCAGTTCTTC. Its protein product is CASFGSVVGNEQFF.